This T cell receptor (beta chain) is drawn from a study of blood T cell repertoires in COVID-19 (dated by TCRdb to 2018 to 2021). Some background on the complete study: The collaborator samples originated in the United States, Italy and Spain and spanned the acute and convalescent phases of COVID-19. Where available, HLA class I and class II types were taken from metadata supplied by the sample provider and were not determined by assay-based typing. The dataset comprised deeply sampled blood TCRbeta repertoires from subjects exposed to, actively infected with, or recovered from COVID-19. The material from the prospective study consisted of cDNA or gDNA derived from T cells, B-cell-depleted T cells, or PBMCs. The repertoires were made available in a free public database intended to serve as a resource for research on the immune response to SARS-CoV-2. Samples were obtained from the ongoing ImmuneRACE study (first 160 participants) and from 950 to 1,500 subjects provided by 6 global collaborators. A de-identified subject ID, COVID-19 status, age in years and sex were almost always included in the sample metadata.

Collaborating institutions collected whole blood in K2EDTA tubes following their own protocols. For TCRbeta analysis, collaborators shipped samples in one of three forms: frozen whole blood, isolated PBMCs, or DNA extracted from either of those sample types. TCRbeta CDR3 regions were amplified from genomic DNA by means of the immunoSEQ Assay, a bias-controlled multiplex PCR. Regarding the original processing steps: The number of nucleated cells in each sample was estimated by amplification of reference gene primers within the assay. To quantify the absolute abundance of each unique TCRbeta CDR3 rearrangement, sequence reads were collapsed and filtered. For each sample, productive Simpson clonality was calculated as the square root of Simpson's diversity index over productive rearrangements. TCRdb retrieved this table from immuneACCESS and kept in-frame rearrangements only. Not all clones are present; in checked studies, unresolved V genes account for under half, and no reason is known for the remainder. Clonal size and the V and J genes are those of that table, whereas D and trimming came from the DNA. This sample is represented by about 150,000 clones; around 82% of them were singletons. The ten largest clones represent over 12% of the sample.

About this clone itself: The antigen it binds to is not known. One base away there is no much larger clone; base qualities are not given.

A distance of 19 bases separates the germline ends of V and J, which lose 5 bases and 14 bases respectively. Taken from the germline V gene, the CDR1 and CDR2 loops are SGHTA and FQGNSA. Reading from cysteine to phenylalanine, the CDR3 counts 14 amino acids. This entry keeps only the CDR3 DNA: 42 bases, framed from base 1. The research as a whole found: The amount of clinical and demographic metadata varied by source and participant and was provided uncurated.

Sequencing input: peripheral blood. The TCR comes from a human donor with acute or convalescent COVID-19. The donor label of this sample is uncertain. The chain links TRBV7-2 with TRBJ1-6; the best D guess is TRBD1, with 5 bases matching. The DNA sequence is TGTGCCAGCAGCCCACGACAGCCGCCAGGGACCCTCCACTTT. It translates to CASSPRQPPGTLHF.